The T cell receptor (beta chain) described here comes from a study of cytomegalovirus exposure and HLA in healthy donors. The protocol was immunoSEQ multiplex PCR, while the TCRdb copy is restricted to in-frame clones and leaves out a portion. The sample shows more than 85,000 clones, about 93% of them seen only once. Germline loops: CDR1 SGHAT, CDR2 FQNNGV. The CDR3 spans 14 residues. V gave up 0 bases and J gave up 9 bases, with 13 bases separating them. This clonotype was sampled from a woman aged 30 to 39 in good health and CMV-seropositive. Source material: PBMCs. V is TRBV11-2 and J is TRBJ2-3; D not resolved. CDR3 sequence reads: CASSLDLPGSTQYF. The DNA of the CDR3 is TGTGCCAGCAGCTTAGATTTACCAGGTTCAACGCAGTATTTT. Based on the CDR3 plus reference TRBV11-2 and TRBJ2-3, the full variable domain is EAGVAQSPRYKIIEKRQSVAFWCNPISGHATLYWYQQILGQGPKLLIQFQNNGVVDDSQLPKDRFSAERLKGVDSTLKIQPAKLEDSAVYLCASSLDLPGSTQYFGPGTRLTVL.